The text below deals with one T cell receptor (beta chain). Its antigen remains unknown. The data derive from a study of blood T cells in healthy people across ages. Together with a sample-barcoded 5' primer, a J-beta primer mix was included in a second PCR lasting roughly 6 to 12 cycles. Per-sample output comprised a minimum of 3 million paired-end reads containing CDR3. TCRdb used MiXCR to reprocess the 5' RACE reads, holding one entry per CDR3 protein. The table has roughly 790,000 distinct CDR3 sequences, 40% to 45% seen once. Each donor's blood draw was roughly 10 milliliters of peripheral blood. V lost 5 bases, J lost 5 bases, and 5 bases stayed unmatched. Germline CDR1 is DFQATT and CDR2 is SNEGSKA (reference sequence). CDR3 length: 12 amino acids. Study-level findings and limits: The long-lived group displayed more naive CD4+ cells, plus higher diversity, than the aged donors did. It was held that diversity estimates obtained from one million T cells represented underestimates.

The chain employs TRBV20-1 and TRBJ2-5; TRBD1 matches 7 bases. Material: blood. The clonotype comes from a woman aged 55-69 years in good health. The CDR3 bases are TGCAGTGCTGCCAACAGGGGCGAGACCCAGTACTTC. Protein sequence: CSAANRGETQYF.